The 7 T cell receptor beta chains reported below all come from one sample, sequenced in a study of CD8+ T cells in alopecia areata. In each case, RNA was isolated and then reverse transcribed into cDNA as the sequencing template. TCRdb's copy holds only in-frame clones and misses some; the assay was immunoSEQ multiplex PCR. Of 110,000 to 150,000 clones listed, roughly 86% are singletons. Noted treatment: oral pan-JAK inhibitor, 5-10 mg twice daily. This material consisted of CD8+ T cells sorted from blood, taken at week 4, from a patient treated with tofacitinib. These receptors all come from a human donor with alopecia areata.

This clone was observed a single time. The rearrangement uses TRBV2 and TRBJ1-1, with unresolved D. There are 12 residues in the CDR3. Germline CDR1 reads SNHLY; CDR2 reads FYNNEI. The germline V and J ends were trimmed by 7 bases and 7 bases, with 13 bases remaining between them. The CDR3 sequence: CASKEEELEAFF. CDR3 DNA sequence: TGTGCCAGCAAAGAAGAAGAACTTGAAGCTTTCTTT. Variable domain in full (rest from reference TRBV2 and TRBJ1-1): EPEVTQTPSHQVTQMGQEVILRCVPISNHLYFYWYRQILGQKVEFLVSFYNNEISEKSEIFDDQFSVERPDGSNFTLKIRSTKLEDSAMYFCASKEEELEAFFGQGTRLTVV.

The V and J genes are TRBV11-1 and TRBJ2-2; D uncertain. Germline-derived CDR1 and CDR2 are SGHAT and FQDESV (reference sequence). Deletions cut 5 bases from V and 1 base from J, with 5 bases between. This CDR3 is 13 amino acids long. This chain's CDR3 is CASSLWNTGELFF. CDR3 nucleotides: TGTGCCAGCAGCCTTTGGAACACCGGGGAGCTGTTTTTT.

The chain recombines TRBV5-5 with TRBJ1-1, with 11 bases lining up with TRBD1. The CDR3 contains 17 residues. Germline CDR1 is SGHKS and CDR2 is YYEKEE (reference sequence). J lost 5 bases, V lost 3 bases, and 12 bases had no gene match. In nucleotides, the CDR3 is TGTGCCAGCAGCTCCCGGGACAGGGGGATATCAGGGACTGAAGCTTTCTTT. It codes for CASSSRDRGISGTEAFF.

J is TRBJ2-1 and V is TRBV9, with D perhaps matching TRBD2 (5 bases). This CDR3 contains 15 residues. Trimming left V 5 bases short and J 7 bases short, with 19 bases between. CDR1 and CDR2 (germline): SGDLS, YYNGEE. The CDR3 here is CASSPDVRSGNEQFF. DNA for the CDR3: TGTGCCAGCAGTCCGGACGTCCGGTCGGGGAATGAGCAGTTCTTC. The full variable domain, completed using reference TRBV9 and TRBJ2-1, is DSGVTQTPKHLITATGQRVTLRCSPRSGDLSVYWYQQSLDQGLQFLIQYYNGEERAKGNILERFSAQQFPDLHSELNLSSLELGDSALYFCASSPDVRSGNEQFFGPGTRLTVL.

V and J are TRBV12-5 and TRBJ1-5; weak D call: TRBD1 (5 bases). The CDR3 is made up of 13 amino acids. Trimming shortened V by 2 bases and J by 4 bases, and 6 bases separated the two germline ends. CDR1 and CDR2 (germline): LGHNT, FRNRAP. The CDR3 DNA sequence: TGTGCTAGTGGTTTGCCAGGGAATCAGCCCCAGCATTTT. It specifies CASGLPGNQPQHF.

V is TRBV23-1 and J is TRBJ2-1; 8 positions match TRBD2. TRBV23-1 qualifies as an ORF whose function is uncertain. Trimming removed 7 bases from V and 5 bases from J; junction bases left unmatched: 10. This CDR3 region has 15 residues. The chain's CDR3 is CASKTLAGRNNEQFF. The CDR3 DNA reads as TGCGCCAGCAAGACTTTAGCGGGACGAAACAATGAGCAGTTCTTC.

The chain joins TRBV10-2 to TRBJ2-7; D not certain. This CDR3 contains 13 residues. The V end was cut by 3 bases, the J end by 2 bases, with 8 bases between. Per the germline V gene, CDR1 is WSHSY and CDR2 is SAAADI. CDR3 residues: CASSDYRTYEQYF. The CDR3 DNA follows: TGCGCCAGCAGTGATTACAGAACCTACGAGCAGTACTTC.